One T cell receptor beta chain is described in this entry. Its target is unknown. These data belong to a study of PD-L1 blockade in urothelial cancer. In the study overall: Most patients, about 85% of the roughly 29, were males with bladder-origin cancer. The analyses of blood took place 3 weeks (second dose) and 6 weeks after treatment start.

The method was immunoSEQ multiplex PCR; TCRdb's version includes in-frame clones alone and lacks a portion of them. This sample has about 95,000 clones, with 80% to 90% found just once. CDR3 length: 17 amino acids. V lost 1 base and J 1 base, leaving 17 bases between the germline ends. Germline V CDR1 and CDR2: SGHAT, FQDESV (reference sequence). Whole-study results and caveats: Improved survival was predicted by pretreatment blood TCR clonality below the median.

Time point here: pretreatment peripheral blood. Sequenced material: PBMCs, taken around atezolizumab (anti-PD-L1) treatment. V gene TRBV11-1 combines with J gene TRBJ2-7; D is unresolved. This receptor was taken from a man aged 55 to 70 with urothelial cancer. The CDR3 nucleotides read TGTGCCAGCAGCTTAGATTCGAAGCGAAAAGGTTCCTACGAGCAGTACTTC. Translation gives CASSLDSKRKGSYEQYF.